This T cell receptor beta chain came from a study of blood T cell repertoires in COVID-19. The overall study: Acute and convalescent COVID-19 specimens originated in the United States, Italy and Spain.

In the original workflow: Reference gene primer amplification gave estimated nucleated cell counts. The repertoire was sequenced with immunoSEQ multiplex PCR; TCRdb's copy has only in-frame clones and lacks some. V and J calls and clone size follow that table, whereas D and trimming were derived from the DNA. Among under 150,000 clones listed, approximately 84% were seen once. Per germline, CDR1 SGHTA and CDR2 FQGNSA. CDR3 length equals 17 residues. V dropped 3 bases and J dropped 6 bases, with 23 bases sitting between them. This TCR derives from a woman aged 40 to 50 with acute or convalescent COVID-19. This chain joins TRBV7-2 and TRBJ1-2; weak D call: TRBD1 (6 bases). The material sequenced was peripheral blood. The CDR3 reads CASSFIKPTTGSHGYTF. The CDR3 bases are TGTGCCAGCAGCTTTATCAAACCCACTACAGGGTCACATGGCTACACCTTC.